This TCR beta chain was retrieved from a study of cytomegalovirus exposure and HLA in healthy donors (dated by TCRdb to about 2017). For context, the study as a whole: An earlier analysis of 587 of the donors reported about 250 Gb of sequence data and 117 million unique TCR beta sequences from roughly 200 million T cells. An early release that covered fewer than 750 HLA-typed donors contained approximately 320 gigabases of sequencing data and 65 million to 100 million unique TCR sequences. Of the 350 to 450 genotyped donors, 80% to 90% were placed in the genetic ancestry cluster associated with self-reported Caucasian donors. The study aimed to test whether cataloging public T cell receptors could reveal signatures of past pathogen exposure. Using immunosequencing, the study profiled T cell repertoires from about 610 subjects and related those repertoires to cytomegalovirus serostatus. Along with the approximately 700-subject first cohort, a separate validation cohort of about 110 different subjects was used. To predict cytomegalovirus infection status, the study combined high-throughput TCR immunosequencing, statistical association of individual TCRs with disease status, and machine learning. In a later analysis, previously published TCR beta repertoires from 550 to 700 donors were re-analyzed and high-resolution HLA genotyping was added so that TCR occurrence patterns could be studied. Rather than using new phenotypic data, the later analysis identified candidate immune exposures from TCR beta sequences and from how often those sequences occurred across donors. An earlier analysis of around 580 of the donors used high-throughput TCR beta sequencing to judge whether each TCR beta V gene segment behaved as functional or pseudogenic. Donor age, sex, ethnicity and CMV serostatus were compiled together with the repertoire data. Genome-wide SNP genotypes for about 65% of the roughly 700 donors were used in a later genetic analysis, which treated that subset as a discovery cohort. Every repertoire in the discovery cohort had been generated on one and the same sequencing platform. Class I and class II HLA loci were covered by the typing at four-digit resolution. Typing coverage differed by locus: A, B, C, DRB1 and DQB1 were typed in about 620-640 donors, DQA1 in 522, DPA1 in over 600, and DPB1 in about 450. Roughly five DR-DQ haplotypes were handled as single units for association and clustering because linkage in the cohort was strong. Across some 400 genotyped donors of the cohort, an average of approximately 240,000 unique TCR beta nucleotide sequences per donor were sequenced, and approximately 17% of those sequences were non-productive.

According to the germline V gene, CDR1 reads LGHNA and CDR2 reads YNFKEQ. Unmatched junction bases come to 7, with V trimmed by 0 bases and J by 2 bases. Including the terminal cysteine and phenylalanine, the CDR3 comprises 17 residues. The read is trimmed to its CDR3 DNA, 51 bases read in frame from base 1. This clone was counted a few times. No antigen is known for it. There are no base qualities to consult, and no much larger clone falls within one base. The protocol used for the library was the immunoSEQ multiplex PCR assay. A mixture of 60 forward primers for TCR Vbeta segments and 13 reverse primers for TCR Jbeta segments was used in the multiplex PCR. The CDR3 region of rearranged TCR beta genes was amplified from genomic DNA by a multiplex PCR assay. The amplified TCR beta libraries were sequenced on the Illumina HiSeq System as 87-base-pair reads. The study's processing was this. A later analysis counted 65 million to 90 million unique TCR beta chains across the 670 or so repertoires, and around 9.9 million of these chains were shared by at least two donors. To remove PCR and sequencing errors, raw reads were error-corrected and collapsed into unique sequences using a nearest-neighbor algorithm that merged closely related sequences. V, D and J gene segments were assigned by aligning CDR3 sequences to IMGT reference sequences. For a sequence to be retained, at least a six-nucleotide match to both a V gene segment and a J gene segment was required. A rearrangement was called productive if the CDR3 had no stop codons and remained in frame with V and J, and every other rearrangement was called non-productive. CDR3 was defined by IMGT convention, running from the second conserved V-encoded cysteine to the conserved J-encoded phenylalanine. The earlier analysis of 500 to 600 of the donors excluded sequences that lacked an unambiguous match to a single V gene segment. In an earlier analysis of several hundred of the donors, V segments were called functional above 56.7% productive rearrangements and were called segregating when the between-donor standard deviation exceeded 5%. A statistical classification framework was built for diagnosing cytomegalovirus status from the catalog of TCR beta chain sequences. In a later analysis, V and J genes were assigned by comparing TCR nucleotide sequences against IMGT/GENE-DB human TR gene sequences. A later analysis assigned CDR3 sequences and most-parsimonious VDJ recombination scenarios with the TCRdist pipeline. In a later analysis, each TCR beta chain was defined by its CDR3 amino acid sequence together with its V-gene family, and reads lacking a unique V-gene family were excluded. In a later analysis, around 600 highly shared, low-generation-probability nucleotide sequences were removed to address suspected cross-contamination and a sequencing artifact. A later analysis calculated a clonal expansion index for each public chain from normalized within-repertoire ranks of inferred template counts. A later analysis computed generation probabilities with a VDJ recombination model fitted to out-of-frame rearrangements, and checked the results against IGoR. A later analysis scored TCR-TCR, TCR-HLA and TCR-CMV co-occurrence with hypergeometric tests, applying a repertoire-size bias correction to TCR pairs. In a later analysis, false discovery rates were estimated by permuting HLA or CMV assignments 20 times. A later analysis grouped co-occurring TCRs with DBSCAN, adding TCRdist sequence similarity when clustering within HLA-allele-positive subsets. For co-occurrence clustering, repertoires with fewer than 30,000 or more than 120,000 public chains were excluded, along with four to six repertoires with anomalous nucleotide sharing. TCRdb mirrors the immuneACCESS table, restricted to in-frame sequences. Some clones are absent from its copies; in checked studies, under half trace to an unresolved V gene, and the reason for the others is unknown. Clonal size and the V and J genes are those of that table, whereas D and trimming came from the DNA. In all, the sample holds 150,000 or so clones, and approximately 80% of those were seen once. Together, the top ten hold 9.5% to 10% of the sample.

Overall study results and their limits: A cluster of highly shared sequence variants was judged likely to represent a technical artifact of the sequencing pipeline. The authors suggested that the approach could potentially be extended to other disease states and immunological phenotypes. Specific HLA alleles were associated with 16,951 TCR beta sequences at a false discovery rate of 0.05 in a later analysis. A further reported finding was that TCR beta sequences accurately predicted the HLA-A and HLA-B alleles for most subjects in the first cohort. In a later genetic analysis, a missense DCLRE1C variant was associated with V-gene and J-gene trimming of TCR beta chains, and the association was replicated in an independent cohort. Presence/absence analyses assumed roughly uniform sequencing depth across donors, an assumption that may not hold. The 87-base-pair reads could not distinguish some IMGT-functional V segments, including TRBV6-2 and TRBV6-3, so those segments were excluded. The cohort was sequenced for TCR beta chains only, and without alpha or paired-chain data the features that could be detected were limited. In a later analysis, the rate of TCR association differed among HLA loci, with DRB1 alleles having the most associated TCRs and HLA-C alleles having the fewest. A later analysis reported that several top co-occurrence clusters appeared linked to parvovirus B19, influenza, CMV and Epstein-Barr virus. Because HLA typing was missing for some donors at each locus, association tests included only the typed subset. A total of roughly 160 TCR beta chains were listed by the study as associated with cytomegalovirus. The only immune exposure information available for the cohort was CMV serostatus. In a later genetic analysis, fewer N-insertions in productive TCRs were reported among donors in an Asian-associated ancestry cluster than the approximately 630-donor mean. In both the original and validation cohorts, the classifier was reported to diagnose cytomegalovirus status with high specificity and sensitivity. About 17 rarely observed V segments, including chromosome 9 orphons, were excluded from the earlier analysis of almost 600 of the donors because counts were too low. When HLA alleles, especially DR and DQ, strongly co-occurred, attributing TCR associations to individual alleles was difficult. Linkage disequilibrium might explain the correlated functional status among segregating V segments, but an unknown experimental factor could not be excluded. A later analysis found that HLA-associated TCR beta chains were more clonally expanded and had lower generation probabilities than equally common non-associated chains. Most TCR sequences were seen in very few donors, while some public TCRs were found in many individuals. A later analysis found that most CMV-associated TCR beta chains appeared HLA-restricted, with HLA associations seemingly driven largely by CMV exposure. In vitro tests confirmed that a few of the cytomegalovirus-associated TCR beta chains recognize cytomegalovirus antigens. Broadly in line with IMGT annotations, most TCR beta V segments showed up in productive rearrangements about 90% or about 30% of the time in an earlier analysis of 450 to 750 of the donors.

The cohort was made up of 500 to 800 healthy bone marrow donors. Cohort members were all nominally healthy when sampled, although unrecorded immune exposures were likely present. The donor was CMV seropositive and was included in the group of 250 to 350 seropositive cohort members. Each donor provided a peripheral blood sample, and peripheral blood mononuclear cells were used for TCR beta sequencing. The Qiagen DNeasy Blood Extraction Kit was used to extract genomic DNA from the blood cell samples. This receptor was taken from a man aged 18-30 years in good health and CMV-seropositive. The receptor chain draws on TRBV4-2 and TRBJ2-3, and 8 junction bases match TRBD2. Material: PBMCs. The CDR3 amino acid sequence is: CASSQDQSGGPTDTQYF. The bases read TGTGCCAGCAGCCAAGATCAGTCGGGAGGGCCCACAGATACGCAGTATTTT.